Below, 14 T cell receptor beta chains from the same sample are listed, as sequenced in a study of blood T cell repertoires in COVID-19. Some clones are missing from TCRdb's copy, which holds only in-frame ones; the method was immunoSEQ multiplex PCR. The sample lists some 300,000 clones; around 85% were seen once. Sequences were obtained from peripheral blood. The receptors were sampled from a woman aged 50 to 65 with active or convalescent COVID-19.

This sequence joins TRBV19 and TRBJ1-6, with TRBD1 as a possible D gene (6 bases). V was clipped by 7 bases and J by 8 bases, with 12 bases between them. CDR1 is LNHDA, CDR2 SQIVND, per germline (reference sequence). The CDR3 totals 13 residues. The chain's CDR3 is CASNDRRDSPLHF. The CDR3 nucleotides are TGTGCCAGTAACGACAGGCGGGATTCACCCCTCCACTTT.

The J gene is TRBJ1-1, the V gene TRBV9, with a tentative D call TRBD1 (5 bases). V lost 3 bases and J 2 bases, leaving 8 bases between the germline ends. Germline assignment: CDR1 SGDLS and CDR2 YYNGEE. The CDR3 contains 13 residues. The CDR3 is CASSEDSNTEAFF. DNA of the CDR3: TGTGCCAGCAGCGAAGACAGTAACACTGAAGCTTTCTTT.

As DNA, the CDR3 is TGTGCCAGCGGCTGGACAGATAACTATGGCTACACCTTC. Amino acid sequence: CASGWTDNYGYTF. The rearrangement links TRBV2 to TRBJ1-2; tentatively, D is TRBD1 (6 bases). The germline CDR1 and CDR2 sequences are SNHLY and FYNNEI. The V gene lost 8 bases and the J gene lost 1 base, with 11 bases spanning the gap. CDR3 length: 13 amino acids.

The V call is TRBV10-3, the J call TRBJ1-2; maybe TRBD1 (6 bases). The CDR3 sequence is 12 residues long. Germline lookup yields CDR1 ENHRY and CDR2 SYGVKD. The V end was cut by 10 bases, the J end by 2 bases, with 11 bases between. The CDR3 protein is CATGQLNYGYTF. The DNA of the CDR3 is TGTGCCACCGGACAGCTCAACTATGGCTACACCTTC.

The V gene is TRBV5-1, the J gene TRBJ2-7, with 7 bases that match TRBD1. CDR3 length: 13 amino acids. J was trimmed by 5 bases and V by 4 bases; bases with no gene match: 6. CDR1 and CDR2 from the germline V gene are SGHRS and YFSETQ. The CDR3 region is CASSEGGQHEQYF. CDR3 DNA: TGCGCCAGCAGCGAAGGGGGACAGCACGAGCAGTACTTC.

V and J are TRBV19 and TRBJ2-1, with D unclear. Germline CDR1 and CDR2: LNHDA and SQIVND (reference sequence). The germline V and J ends were trimmed by 3 bases and 12 bases, with 12 bases remaining between them. There are 12 residues in the CDR3. CDR3 amino acids: CASSIVGSPQFF. The CDR3 coding sequence is TGTGCCAGTAGTATCGTGGGCAGCCCGCAGTTCTTC.

The chain links TRBV11-3 to TRBJ1-3; TRBD1 matches at 9 bases. The CDR3 covers 15 residues. Germline assignment: CDR1 SGHNT and CDR2 YENEEA. Trimming removed 6 bases from V and 2 bases from J; junction bases left unmatched: 5. This chain's CDR3 is CASSLQGATGNTIYF. CDR3 nucleotide sequence: TGTGCCAGCAGTTTACAGGGGGCTACTGGAAACACCATATATTTT.

This rearrangement joins TRBV29-1 to TRBJ2-2; D is unresolved. V was cut by 6 bases and J by 5 bases, with 16 bases left in between. Per the germline V gene, CDR1 is SQVTM and CDR2 is ANQGSEA. The CDR3 has 14 amino acids. In DNA, the CDR3 is TGCAGCGTCCAGCAGGTGGGCGCAACCGGGGAGCTGTTTTTT. This translates into CSVQQVGATGELFF.

This clone was counted between two and nine times. This rearrangement joins TRBV29-1 to TRBJ2-5; TRBD1 matches 7 bases. The germline gives CDR1 SQVTM, CDR2 ANQGSEA. V was pared by 0 bases and J by 2 bases, with 6 bases of the junction left unmatched. The CDR3 covers 15 residues. CDR3 nucleotides: TGCAGCGTTGAAGAGTTGGCAGGGGGACAAGAGACCCAGTACTTC. Its translation: CSVEELAGGQETQYF.

This chain joins TRBV27 and TRBJ1-1; D possibly corresponds to TRBD1 (6 bases). V was cut by 8 bases and J by 1 base, with 23 bases left in between. Germline assignment: CDR1 MNHEY and CDR2 SMNVEV (reference sequence). This CDR3 has 17 residues. The CDR3 DNA is TGTGCCAGCGTTCGGAAACCCTCAGGGGCAGGGAACACTGAAGCTTTCTTT. It yields the protein CASVRKPSGAGNTEAFF.

The rearrangement links TRBV5-4 to TRBJ2-1; D not resolved. Trimming shortened V by 0 bases and J by 9 bases, and 7 bases separated the two germline ends. The CDR3 runs 12 residues. Germline V gene sequence: CDR1 SGHNT, CDR2 YYREEE (reference sequence). CDR3 DNA sequence: TGTGCCAGCAGCTTGGCCGTCGGTGAGCAGTTCTTC. Protein: CASSLAVGEQFF.

This chain uses TRBV5-1 with TRBJ1-1; the D is unclear. Trimming took 3 bases from V and 1 from J, leaving 22 bases between them. The CDR3 contains 18 residues. Per germline, CDR1 SGHRS and CDR2 YFSETQ. CDR3 sequence (DNA): TGCGCCAGCAGCTCAATAGTGGGTGGGCCCCCCGGGAACACTGAAGCTTTCTTT. This gives the protein CASSSIVGGPPGNTEAFF.

This rearrangement joins TRBV19 to TRBJ1-5; D might be TRBD1 (5 bases). CDR1 is LNHDA, CDR2 SQIVND, per germline (reference sequence). V gave up 4 bases and J gave up 6 bases, with 16 bases separating them. This CDR3 has 15 amino acids. This CDR3 is CASSTGVGGSQPQHF. The CDR3 DNA is TGTGCCAGTAGTACGGGGGTCGGGGGTAGTCAGCCCCAGCATTTT.

Only one count was recorded for this clone. This chain links TRBV2 with TRBJ1-6; the D is unclear. Between the trimmed V and J ends, which lost 4 bases and 8 bases, there was a span of 15 bases. This CDR3 is 15 amino acids long. Germline CDR1 and CDR2: SNHLY and FYNNEI. The CDR3: CASSVSSQVDSPLHF. The CDR3 DNA reads TGTGCCAGCAGTGTCTCATCCCAGGTGGATTCACCCCTCCACTTT.